This is a list of T cell receptor beta chains from one sample in a study. TCRdb re-called the 5' RACE reads with MiXCR, one entry per CDR3 protein. The data contain 55,000 or so distinct CDR3 sequences, about 20% of them singletons. The sequenced material came from tumor-infiltrating Tregs sorted from the breast tumor. The receptor source for this set is a female donor with breast cancer. The CDR3 runs from the conserved cysteine through the conserved F or W. Fields, in order: clone size, J gene, V gene, D gene, CDR3 protein, CDR3 DNA. D genes are given only for firm matches. Some rows have no size entry. The others give once, few or many, or a class for an expanded clone.

size: few
J: TRBJ2-2
V: TRBV7-7
D: -
CDR3: CATTLGTTNTGELFF
DNA: TGTGCTACCACACTTGGGACAACGAACACCGGGGAGCTGTTTTTT

size: few
J: TRBJ1-6
V: TRBV5-4
D: TRBD1
CDR3: CASSSLPGQGNSPLHF
DNA: TGTGCCAGCAGCTCCCTTCCGGGACAGGGTAATTCACCCCTCCACTTT

size: few
J: TRBJ2-7
V: TRBV7-8
D: TRBD1
CDR3: CASSPLTGPSYEQYF
DNA: TGTGCCAGCAGCCCTCTGACAGGGCCTTCCTACGAGCAGTACTTC

size: -
J: TRBJ1-1
V: TRBV18
D: -
CDR3: CASSPDRVEGTEAFF
DNA: TGTGCCAGCTCACCGGATAGGGTAGAGGGCACTGAAGCTTTCTTT

size: -
J: TRBJ2-5
V: TRBV6-5
D: -
CDR3: CASSYSPQSQETQYF
DNA: TGTGCCAGCAGTTACTCCCCTCAGAGTCAAGAGACCCAGTACTTC

size: -
J: TRBJ2-2
V: TRBV18
D: -
CDR3: CASSPANTGELFF
DNA: TGTGCCAGCTCGCCGGCGAACACCGGGGAGCTGTTTTTT

size: many
J: TRBJ1-2
V: TRBV7-9
D: -
CDR3: CASSYSDRIYGYTF
DNA: TGTGCCAGCAGCTATTCTGACAGGATCTATGGCTACACCTTC

size: many
J: TRBJ2-1
V: TRBV7-2
D: -
CDR3: CAKGDYLHNEQFF
DNA: TGTGCCAAGGGAGACTACCTCCACAATGAGCAGTTCTTC

size: -
J: TRBJ2-7
V: TRBV20-1
D: -
CDR3: CSARGDGPGGHEQYF
DNA: TGCAGTGCTAGGGGGGACGGGCCCGGGGGACACGAGCAGTACTTC

size: many
J: TRBJ1-1
V: TRBV5-1
D: -
CDR3: CASSLRGVTEAFF
DNA: TGCGCCAGCAGCTTAAGGGGGGTGACTGAAGCTTTCTTT

size: -
J: TRBJ2-3
V: TRBV6-5
D: TRBD2
CDR3: CASSLRGGGVTDTQYF
DNA: TGTGCCAGCAGTCTTAGGGGCGGGGGGGTAACAGATACGCAGTATTTT

size: -
J: TRBJ1-5
V: TRBV24-1
D: -
CDR3: CATSEVKFNQPQHF
DNA: TGTGCCACCAGTGAGGTTAAATTCAATCAGCCCCAGCATTTT

size: once
J: TRBJ2-1
V: TRBV20-1
D: TRBD2
CDR3: CSALTGATSWNEQFF
DNA: TGCAGTGCTCTTACGGGCGCGACTAGCTGGAATGAGCAGTTCTTC

size: -
J: TRBJ2-3
V: TRBV20-1
D: -
CDR3: CSARQGRSDTQYF
DNA: TGCAGTGCTAGACAAGGACGTTCAGATACGCAGTATTTT

size: -
J: TRBJ2-7
V: TRBV7-2
D: -
CDR3: CASDADMYEQYF
DNA: TGTGCCAGCGACGCGGATATGTACGAGCAGTACTTC

size: many
J: TRBJ2-2
V: TRBV28
D: -
CDR3: CASSYRQTDTGELFF
DNA: TGTGCCAGCAGTTATAGGCAGACCGACACCGGGGAGCTGTTTTTT

size: -
J: TRBJ1-2
V: TRBV28
D: TRBD1
CDR3: CASSIPGQGPGYTF
DNA: TGTGCCAGCAGTATCCCCGGACAGGGGCCTGGCTACACCTTC

size: few
J: TRBJ2-7
V: TRBV7-2
D: -
CDR3: CASSSQTGGATSGPYEQYF
DNA: TGTGCCAGCAGCTCCCAGACAGGGGGCGCCACTAGCGGGCCCTACGAGCAGTACTTC

size: -
J: TRBJ1-6
V: TRBV25-1
D: -
CDR3: CASSEYGNSYNSPLHF
DNA: TGTGCCAGCAGTGAATACGGAAACTCCTATAATTCACCCCTCCACTTT

size: few
J: TRBJ2-1
V: TRBV28
D: TRBD2
CDR3: CASPGRGNNEQFF
DNA: TGTGCCAGCCCCGGGAGGGGAAACAATGAGCAGTTCTTC

size: -
J: TRBJ2-7
V: TRBV9
D: -
CDR3: CASSVEGAATSYGQYF
DNA: TGTGCCAGCAGCGTAGAGGGAGCGGCTACTTCCTACGGGCAGTACTTC

size: -
J: TRBJ1-5
V: TRBV5-8
D: -
CDR3: CASSLANGPQHF
DNA: TGTGCCAGCAGCTTGGCCAACGGGCCCCAGCATTTT

size: few
J: TRBJ2-1
V: TRBV20-1
D: TRBD2
CDR3: CSARGGSVNNEQFF
DNA: TGCAGTGCTAGAGGCGGGAGTGTCAACAATGAGCAGTTCTTC

size: few
J: TRBJ2-5
V: TRBV2
D: TRBD2
CDR3: CASRLAGHFGETQYF
DNA: TGTGCCAGCAGACTAGCGGGGCACTTTGGGGAGACCCAGTACTTC

size: few
J: TRBJ2-7
V: TRBV7-8
D: TRBD1
CDR3: CASSPRRDRGSYEQYF
DNA: TGTGCCAGCAGCCCAAGACGGGACAGGGGCTCCTACGAGCAGTACTTC

size: few
J: TRBJ1-4
V: TRBV18
D: -
CDR3: CASSKSQELGTNEKLFF
DNA: TGTGCCAGCTCAAAAAGCCAGGAGTTGGGAACTAATGAAAAACTGTTTTTT

size: many
J: TRBJ1-1
V: TRBV12-3/TRBV12-4
D: -
CDR3: CASSTTGPTEAFF
DNA: TGTGCCAGCTCCACGACGGGGCCGACTGAAGCTTTCTTT

size: -
J: TRBJ1-2
V: TRBV20-1
D: TRBD1
CDR3: CSASTGTNYGYTF
DNA: TGCAGTGCTTCGACAGGGACTAACTATGGCTACACCTTC